What follows are 9 T cell receptor beta chains derived from one specimen sequenced in a study of blood T cell repertoires in COVID-19. Some clones are missing from TCRdb's copy, which holds only in-frame ones; the method was immunoSEQ multiplex PCR. Here the sample spans around 63,000 clones, 80% to 90% being singletons. Sequenced sample: peripheral blood. The receptors shown here come from a man between 60 and 75 years old with acute or convalescent COVID-19.

The chain is built from TRBV20-1 and TRBJ1-2, with no clear D. Germline lookup yields CDR1 DFQATT and CDR2 SNEGSKA (reference sequence). Trimming removed 5 bases at V and 4 bases at J, with 8 bases between. The CDR3 consists of 11 residues. CDR3 loop: CSAEHPYGYTF. Here the CDR3 DNA reads TGCAGTGCTGAGCACCCCTATGGCTACACCTTC.

The CDR3 region has the DNA TGTGCCACCAGTGAGCGAGGGACAGAGTCACTTTATGGCTACACCTTC. Amino acids: CATSERGTESLYGYTF. This chain uses TRBV24-1 with TRBJ1-2, with 7 bases aligning to TRBD1. The CDR3 loop spans 16 amino acids. Germline loops: CDR1 KGHDR, CDR2 SFDVKD. V lost 4 bases to trimming and J lost 5 bases; unmatched junction nucleotides: 12.

This chain connects TRBV12-3 or TRBV12-4 to TRBJ1-5; D uncertain. Trimming took off 6 bases at V and 5 bases at J, with 11 bases between the two ends. This CDR3 has 13 residues. The CDR3 DNA sequence: TGTGCCAGCAGGAGAAGAGCCGATCAGCCCCAGCATTTT. Amino acids: CASRRRADQPQHF.

A single count supports this clone. The rearrangement joins TRBV3-1 (or the pseudogene TRBV3-2) to TRBJ2-7, with 7 bases lining up with TRBD2. CDR1 and CDR2 from the germline V gene are LGHDT and YNNKEL (reference sequence). V was clipped by 0 bases and J by 5 bases; unmatched bases: 7. This CDR3 has 15 residues. CDR3 region: CASSQDGGNFDEQYF. DNA for the CDR3: TGTGCCAGCAGCCAAGACGGGGGGAACTTCGACGAGCAGTACTTC.

V gene TRBV2 combines with J gene TRBJ1-6, with D possibly being TRBD1 (6 bases). The CDR3 covers 13 residues. Between the trimmed V and J ends, which lost 11 bases and 9 bases, there was a span of 17 bases. Germline V gene lookup returns CDR1 SNHLY and CDR2 FYNNEI. CDR3 sequence: CAQVKGVGSPLHF. The CDR3 DNA follows: TGTGCCCAGGTTAAGGGGGTGGGTTCACCCCTCCACTTT. The complete variable domain, with remaining parts taken from reference TRBV2 and TRBJ1-6, reads EPEVTQTPSHQVTQMGQEVILRCVPISNHLYFYWYRQILGQKVEFLVSFYNNEISEKSEIFDDQFSVERPDGSNFTLKIRSTKLEDSAMYFCAQVKGVGSPLHFGNGTRLTVT.

The V and J genes are TRBV6-6 and TRBJ1-2; TRBD1 agrees at 7 bases. The ends lost 5 bases at V and 2 bases at J; junction bases unmatched: 17. The CDR3 is made up of 18 amino acids. Germline CDR1 and CDR2: MNHNY and SVGAGI (reference sequence). For the CDR3, the DNA is TGTGCCAGCAGTCTCGTGGCCGGGACAGCCCTCGGGAACTATGGCTACACCTTC. This encodes CASSLVAGTALGNYGYTF.

In this sample, this clone turned up once. Here the CDR3 reads CASSLGLRETQYF. In nucleotides, the CDR3 is TGTGCCAGCAGTTTGGGACTAAGAGAGACCCAGTACTTC. The chain links TRBV12-3 or TRBV12-4 to TRBJ2-5, with 7 bases lining up with TRBD2. The ends lost 3 bases at V and 4 bases at J; junction bases unmatched: 2. The CDR3 has 13 residues.

The DNA of the CDR3 is TGTGCCAGCAGCCACGACAATCCCGGGGACCAGCATTTT. This gives the protein CASSHDNPGDQHF. The chain combines TRBV7-9 with TRBJ1-5, with D unclear. The germline gives CDR1 SEHNR, CDR2 FQNEAQ (reference sequence). The CDR3 contains 13 residues. V lost 5 bases, J lost 12 bases, and 17 bases lay in between. Complete variable domain (other parts from reference TRBV7-9 and TRBJ1-5): DTGVSQNPRHKITKRGQNVTFRCDPISEHNRLYWYRQTLGQGPEFLTYFQNEAQLEKSRLLSDRFSAERPKGSFSTLEIQRTEQGDSAMYLCASSHDNPGDQHFGDGTRLSIL.

CDR3: CASSQDRGEGYTF. The CDR3 coding sequence is TGTGCCAGCAGCCAAGACAGGGGAGAGGGCTACACCTTC. The V and J genes are TRBV4-2 and TRBJ1-2, with a possible D match to TRBD1 (6 bases). The CDR3 has 13 residues. From germline, CDR1 is LGHNA and CDR2 YNFKEQ. Deletions cut 0 bases from V and 8 bases from J, with 10 bases between.